The rows below give T cell receptor beta chains drawn from one sample of a study of blood T cell repertoires in COVID-19. The table came from immunoSEQ multiplex PCR; TCRdb's copy has only in-frame clones and leaves some out. The sample records tens of thousands of clones, 81% being singletons. Material for sequencing was peripheral blood. These receptors were obtained from an elderly woman with active or convalescent COVID-19. CDR3s include the opening cysteine and the closing phenylalanine or tryptophan. The D gene is left open where the match is weak. A row's size may be missing; if present it is once, few, many or a size class.

d_gene	j_gene	abundance	v_gene	CDR3nt	CDR3aa
.	TRBJ2-7	.	TRBV6-6	TGTGCCAGCAGTACGACTCCCTCCTACGAGCAGTACTTC	CASSTTPSYEQYF
.	TRBJ1-5	once	TRBV5-4	TGTGCCAGCAGCTTGGGCGGGGGGGATCAGCCCCAGCATTTT	CASSLGGGDQPQHF
TRBD2	TRBJ2-3	.	TRBV24-1	TGTGCCACCAGTGATTTGCGCCCGGGGACTAGCGGTAAGACGGATACGCAGTATTTT	CATSDLRPGTSGKTDTQYF
.	TRBJ2-3	.	TRBV7-2	TGTGCCAGCAGCTTTGGGGCCAGACTCACAGATACGCAGTATTTT	CASSFGARLTDTQYF
TRBD1	TRBJ2-7	.	TRBV11-3	TGTGCCAGCAGCCTGGGGACAGGGCCCTACGAGCAGTACTTC	CASSLGTGPYEQYF
TRBD1	TRBJ2-4	.	TRBV19	TGTGCCAGTGAAACTAACCAGGGGGCGAAGGGGTACTTC	CASETNQGAKGYF
TRBD1	TRBJ1-4	.	TRBV9	TGTGCCAGCAGCCCCAGACAGGGAGCAGGTACTAATGAAAAACTGTTTTTT	CASSPRQGAGTNEKLFF
.	TRBJ2-1	.	TRBV7-9	TGTGCCAGCAGCGGCCCTAGACCCTACAATGAGCAGTTCTTC	CASSGPRPYNEQFF
TRBD2	TRBJ2-3	once	TRBV29-1	TGCAGCGTTGAAGAAACGGGGGGGTCAGATACGCAGTATTTT	CSVEETGGSDTQYF
.	TRBJ2-5	.	TRBV7-3	TGTGCCAGCAGCATAAAGCCCACCACGAGCGGGACAAAGGAGACCCAGTACTTC	CASSIKPTTSGTKETQYF
TRBD1	TRBJ2-7	few	TRBV13	TGTGCCAGCAGCCCGAACACAGGGGAAGCTTACGAGCAGTACTTC	CASSPNTGEAYEQYF
TRBD1	TRBJ1-1	.	TRBV4-2	TGTGCCAGCAGGGGACAGGGGAACACTGAAGCTTTCTTT	CASRGQGNTEAFF
.	TRBJ2-1	.	TRBV5-1	TGCGCCAGCAGCTTGGGGACTGGGGAGTACAATGAGCAGTTCTTC	CASSLGTGEYNEQFF
TRBD1	TRBJ2-5	few	TRBV7-2	TGTGCCAGCAGCTTAGGCGGGACAGGGGTGAAAGAGACCCAGTACTTC	CASSLGGTGVKETQYF
.	TRBJ1-1	.	TRBV2	TGTGCCCCCTTTAATGGGCAGGGAAGAACTGAAGCTTTCTTT	CAPFNGQGRTEAFF
TRBD1	TRBJ2-1	.	TRBV4-3	TGCGCCAGCAGCCACGGGACAGGGTGGTCCGATGAGCAGTTCTTC	CASSHGTGWSDEQFF
.	TRBJ1-1	.	TRBV12-3/TRBV12-4	TGTGCCAGCAGACCAGGGGCACGGAGCGCTTTCTTT	CASRPGARSAFF
.	TRBJ1-1	.	TRBV11-1	TGTGCCAGCAGCTTAGAGGGCGGCAGGGGAACTGAAGCTTTCTTT	CASSLEGGRGTEAFF
TRBD2	TRBJ2-7	.	TRBV2	TGTGCCAGCAGTGAGGGACTAGCGGTCACCGAGCAGTACTTC	CASSEGLAVTEQYF
.	TRBJ2-7	.	TRBV20-1	TGCAGTGCTAGTACGACAGGTTACGAGCAGTACTTC	CSASTTGYEQYF
TRBD1	TRBJ1-2	.	TRBV6-5	TGTGCCAGCAGTTTAGGACAGGGTCCCTATGGCTACACCTTC	CASSLGQGPYGYTF
TRBD1	TRBJ1-5	once	TRBV19	TGTGCCAGCAAACATCCTGACAGGGGAAGTCAGCCCCAGCATTTT	CASKHPDRGSQPQHF
.	TRBJ2-4	.	TRBV28	TGTGCCAGCAATCACCGGACAATTAGCGGAAGCATTCAGTACTTC	CASNHRTISGSIQYF
TRBD2	TRBJ2-2	.	TRBV6-4	TGTGCCAGCAGGAGTCGGGAGACTAGCGGGCCCCCCGGGGAGCTGTTTTTT	CASRSRETSGPPGELFF
.	TRBJ1-2	.	TRBV27	TGTGCCAGCAGTTCCCCCGGGGGGCCCAACTATGGCTACACCTTC	CASSSPGGPNYGYTF
.	TRBJ1-6	.	TRBV19	TGTGCCAGTAGATGGGACGGCCTGGGGGCGAATTCACCCCTCCACTTT	CASRWDGLGANSPLHF
TRBD1	TRBJ2-7	few	TRBV18	TGTGCCAGCTCACCACCGGGACAGGTAACCTACGAGCAGTACTTC	CASSPPGQVTYEQYF
.	TRBJ1-1	once	TRBV6-1	TGTGCCAGCAGTGAAGCCTCGACAATGAACACTGAAGCTTTCTTT	CASSEASTMNTEAFF
TRBD1	TRBJ1-5	.	TRBV19	TGTGCCAGTAGTACCCTATGGGACAGGGTCAATCAGCCCCAGCATTTT	CASSTLWDRVNQPQHF
TRBD1	TRBJ1-3	.	TRBV2	TGTGCCAGCAGTGAAGTTGGGACAGGGGGCTTTTCCGGAAACACCATATATTTT	CASSEVGTGGFSGNTIYF
TRBD1	TRBJ2-7	.	TRBV18	TGTGCCAGCTCATCAGGGACAGGGGTCTACGAGCAGTACTTC	CASSSGTGVYEQYF
TRBD2	TRBJ2-1	.	TRBV7-9	TGTGCCAGCAGCTTCAGCGGGGGGGTCGATGAGCAGTTCTTC	CASSFSGGVDEQFF
TRBD1	TRBJ2-1	.	TRBV7-9	TGTGCCAGCAGCACGCAAGGACAGGGGGCTTTCAATGAGCAGTTCTTC	CASSTQGQGAFNEQFF
.	TRBJ1-1	.	TRBV3-1/TRBV3-2	TGTGCCAGCAGCCAAGACAGGGTGAGGGGGACTGAAGCTTTCTTT	CASSQDRVRGTEAFF
TRBD2	TRBJ2-7	.	TRBV7-2	TGTGCCAGCAGCATACTAGCGGGGGGGGCCTCCTACGAGCAGTACTTC	CASSILAGGASYEQYF